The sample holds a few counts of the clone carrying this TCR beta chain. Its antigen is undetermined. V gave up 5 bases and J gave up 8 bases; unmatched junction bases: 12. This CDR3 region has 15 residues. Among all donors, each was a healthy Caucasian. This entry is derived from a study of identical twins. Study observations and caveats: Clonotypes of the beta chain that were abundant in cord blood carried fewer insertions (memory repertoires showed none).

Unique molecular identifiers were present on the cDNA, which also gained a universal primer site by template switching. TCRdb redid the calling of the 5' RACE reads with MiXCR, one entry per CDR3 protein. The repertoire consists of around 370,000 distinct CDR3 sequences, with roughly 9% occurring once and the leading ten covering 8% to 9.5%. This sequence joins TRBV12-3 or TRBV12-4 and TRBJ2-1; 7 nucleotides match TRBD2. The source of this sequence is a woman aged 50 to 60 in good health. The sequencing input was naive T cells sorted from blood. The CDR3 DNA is TGTGCCAGCAGTGCTGGGGGAGGGCCTACGGATGAGCAGTTCTTC. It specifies CASSAGGGPTDEQFF.